Below, one T cell receptor beta chain is given with its context. It has no known antigen specificity. No quality values exist for individual bases; no much larger clone is one base distant. The method behind the library was the immunoSEQ multiplex PCR assay. TCR beta CDR3 sequencing was performed on DNA from the cultured, isolated CD4+ T cells. Per the source publication's procedure: Non-productive TCR sequences were discarded, and reads were trimmed to the CDR3 region, with only CDR3s of 7 or more amino acids retained. Antigen-specific clonotypes were identified using the MANAFEST web app by comparison of expansion in peptide wells against reference cultures. Positive clones required FDR<0.05 expansion versus reference and all other wells, odds ratio above 5, and frequency above 0.1% in two replicate wells. Cross-reactive clonotypes were defined as significantly expanded in SARS-CoV-2 spike wells and in at least one common cold coronavirus spike condition. Levenshtein distance calculated with the stringdist R package was used to assess CDR3 similarity, and unrooted trees were constructed with ape in R 3.6.1. TCRdb carries this immuneACCESS record with in-frame sequences only. Its versions omit some clonotypes, under half of them owing to an unresolved V gene in the studies checked, with the rest unexplained. The V and J calls and clone size are taken from that table; D and trimming were inferred from the DNA. For this sample there are over 55,000 clones; 81% appear just once. Under 3% of the sample lies in the top ten.

This record belongs to a study of vaccination effects on CD4 cells after COVID-19 (dated by TCRdb to between 2020 and 2023). For context, the study as a whole: Each participant got two doses of an mRNA SARS-CoV-2 vaccine, either BNT162b2 or mRNA-1273. SARS-CoV-2 spike-specific CD4+ TCR repertoires were compared before and after mRNA vaccination in COVID-19 convalescent patients and in infection-naive vaccine recipients. Cultures from other donors in the study were sequenced with the Oncomine TCR Beta short-read assay on an Illumina iSeq 100. Altogether, around 9 COVID-19 convalescent patients and 4 SARS-CoV-2-naive healthy vaccine recipients made up the full study. Here is what the overall study found, with its caveats: Clones induced by infection and clones induced by vaccination both contracted markedly at late timepoints after vaccination, which fits with T cell responses waning over time. Limitations of the study were the small number of convalescent patients and the absence of early post-infection timepoints. Among healthy vaccine recipients, nearly all vaccine-induced clones were SARS-CoV-2 mono-reactive, and only 1 of 255 was cross-reactive with common cold coronaviruses.

In the ViraFEST assay, PBMC were stimulated with viral peptide pools, and antigen-specific CD4+ T cell clonotypes were then identified by expansion using TCR sequencing. After less than eleven days of culture, CD4+ T cells were isolated with the EasySep CD4+ T cell isolation kit. Negative nucleocapsid antibody results before and after vaccination confirmed that the healthy vaccine recipients had no prior SARS-CoV-2 infection. Each well held 2 million to 2.5 million PBMC cultured in IMDM containing about 5.4% human AB serum, 8 to 10 IU/ml IL-2 and gentamicin, along with 8 to 10 ug/ml peptides. On days 3 and 7, half of the culture medium was replaced with fresh IL-2-containing medium. Unless otherwise noted, each peptide stimulation condition was cultured in triplicate wells. PBMC were separated from whole blood using Ficoll-Paque Plus gradient centrifugation and were then either cryopreserved at -140C or used fresh. The overlapping peptide pools covered the spike proteins of SARS-CoV-2 as well as those of the common cold coronaviruses HCoV-NL63, HCoV-OC43 and HCoV-229E. The QIAamp micro DNA kit was used to extract genomic DNA from the cultured CD4+ T cells.

According to the germline V gene, CDR1 reads SGHRS and CDR2 reads YFSETQ. V loses 0 bases of germline sequence and J loses 5 bases, and the interval between the two ends is 8 bases. The CDR3 numbers 13 residues from cysteine through phenylalanine. The sequence is cut down to CDR3 DNA, 39 bases in frame from base 1. The sequence is built from TRBV5-1 and TRBJ1-1; the D gene is perhaps TRBD1, from 6 matching bases. The TCR originated in a human donor who received a COVID-19 vaccine. The sample consisted of CD4+ T cells from PBMCs cultured with HCoV-229E spike peptides, taken before COVID-19 vaccination. The cell subset or site label for this specimen denotes: HCoV-229E spike overlapping peptide pool stimulation. CDR3 protein: CASSLDRVTEAFF. The sequence in DNA is TGCGCCAGCAGCTTGGACAGGGTAACTGAAGCTTTCTTT.